Listed below are T cell receptor beta chains from one sample, sequenced in a study of regulatory T cells in long-lasting Graves disease. TCRdb reanalysed the multiplex PCR reads using MiXCR and keeps one entry per CDR3 protein. Here the sample spans 300,000 to 400,000 distinct CDR3 sequences, around 17% being singletons. These data were also filed under a second study, of T cells in Graves' hyperthyroidism and ophthalmopathy.

The source was peripheral blood mononuclear cells (PBMCs), collected at new diagnosis, from a patient treated with antithyroid drugs. The receptors originated from a man aged 40-49 years with Graves disease. The CDR3 runs from the conserved cysteine through the conserved F or W. D genes are given only for firm matches. Only some rows state a clone size, as once, few, many or a class for expanded clones.

V	D	J	size	CDR3	DNA
TRBV6-2/TRBV6-3	-	TRBJ2-1	-	CASSYRPSNEQFF	TGTGCCAGCAGTTACCGTCCGTCCAATGAGCAGTTCTTC
TRBV20-1	-	TRBJ1-1	-	CSAKSPTGKNTEAFF	TGCAGTGCCAAAAGTCCTACAGGGAAGAACACTGAAGCTTTCTTT
TRBV9	TRBD1	TRBJ1-4	-	CASSGHRGENEKLFF	TGTGCCAGCAGCGGCCACAGGGGCGAGAATGAAAAACTGTTTTTT
TRBV20-1	TRBD1	TRBJ2-5	-	CSAQGQDQETQYF	TGCAGTGCGCAAGGACAGGATCAAGAGACCCAGTACTTC
TRBV6-2/TRBV6-3	-	TRBJ2-7	-	CATRPSSYEQYF	TGTGCCACCCGGCCGAGCTCCTACGAGCAGTACTTC
TRBV5-1	TRBD2	TRBJ2-1	few	CAGSAGTTLYNEQFF	TGCGCCGGCAGCGCCGGGACTACGCTATACAATGAGCAGTTCTTC
TRBV16	-	TRBJ1-6	many	CASSQHIRGNSPLHF	TGTGCCAGCAGCCAGCATATCAGGGGTAATTCACCCCTCCACTTT
TRBV18	-	TRBJ1-1	many	CASSAISQGFTEAFF	TGTGCCAGCTCGGCTATCTCACAGGGTTTTACTGAAGCTTTCTTT
TRBV12-3/TRBV12-4	-	TRBJ2-3	many	CASSLIVGSPKRYTQYF	TGTGCCAGCAGTTTAATCGTGGGTAGCCCTAAGCGGTATACGCAGTATTTT
TRBV15	TRBD1	TRBJ1-6	many	CATRVDRGKSPLHF	TGTGCCACCAGGGTTGACAGGGGAAAGTCACCCCTCCACTTT
TRBV27	TRBD1	TRBJ2-5	many	CASSLDRFRETQYF	TGTGCCAGCAGTTTGGACAGGTTTAGAGAGACCCAGTACTTC
TRBV6-1	-	TRBJ2-1	many	CASSELMQANEQFF	TGTGCCAGCAGTGAATTAATGCAGGCCAATGAGCAGTTCTTC
TRBV30	-	TRBJ1-5	many	CAWSRGRAQPQHF	TGTGCCTGGAGTCGTGGAAGGGCTCAGCCCCAGCATTTT
TRBV5-1	-	TRBJ2-5	few	CASSSRSGRQETQYF	TGCGCCAGCAGCTCACGGTCGGGGAGACAAGAGACCCAGTACTTC
TRBV20-1	-	TRBJ2-5	few	CSARRATQETQYF	TGCAGTGCTAGACGCGCTACCCAAGAGACCCAGTACTTC
TRBV12-3/TRBV12-4	TRBD1	TRBJ2-7	many	CASSLVNRDRYEQYF	TGTGCCAGCAGTTTAGTGAACAGGGACAGATACGAGCAGTACTTC